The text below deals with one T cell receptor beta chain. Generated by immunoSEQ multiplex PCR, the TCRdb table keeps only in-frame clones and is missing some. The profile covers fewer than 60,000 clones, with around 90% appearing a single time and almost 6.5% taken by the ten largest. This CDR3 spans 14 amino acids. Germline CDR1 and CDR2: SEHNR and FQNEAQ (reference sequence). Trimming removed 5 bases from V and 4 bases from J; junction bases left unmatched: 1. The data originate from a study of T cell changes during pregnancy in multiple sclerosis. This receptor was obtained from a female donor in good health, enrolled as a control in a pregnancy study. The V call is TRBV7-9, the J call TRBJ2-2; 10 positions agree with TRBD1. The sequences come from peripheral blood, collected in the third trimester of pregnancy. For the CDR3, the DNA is TGTGCCAGCAGCAGGACAGGGGGCACCGGGGAGCTGTTTTTT. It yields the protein CASSRTGGTGELFF.